This T cell receptor (beta chain) is from a study of cytomegalovirus exposure and HLA in healthy donors. Study-wide findings and caveats: The authors later found TCR association rates varying by HLA locus, with DRB1 most and HLA-C fewest.

Germline V gene sequence: CDR1 SEHNR, CDR2 FQNEAQ (reference sequence). V lost 3 bases and J lost 5, with 10 bases in between. This CDR3 has 13 residues. 60 Vbeta and 13 Jbeta primers were used in PCR. Profiling relied on immunoSEQ multiplex PCR, and the TCRdb table lists in-frame clones only, not all of them. The sample has roughly 200,000 clones, 81% seen once; the top ten hold roughly 3.6%. As regards this clone: Its antigen is not known.

This clonotype originated in a man aged 40-55 years in good health and CMV-seropositive. The chain is built from TRBV7-9 and TRBJ1-1; no reliable D call. Material: PBMCs. The chain's CDR3 is CASSFNGDTEAFF. CDR3 coding DNA: TGTGCCAGCAGCTTTAACGGGGATACTGAAGCTTTCTTT.